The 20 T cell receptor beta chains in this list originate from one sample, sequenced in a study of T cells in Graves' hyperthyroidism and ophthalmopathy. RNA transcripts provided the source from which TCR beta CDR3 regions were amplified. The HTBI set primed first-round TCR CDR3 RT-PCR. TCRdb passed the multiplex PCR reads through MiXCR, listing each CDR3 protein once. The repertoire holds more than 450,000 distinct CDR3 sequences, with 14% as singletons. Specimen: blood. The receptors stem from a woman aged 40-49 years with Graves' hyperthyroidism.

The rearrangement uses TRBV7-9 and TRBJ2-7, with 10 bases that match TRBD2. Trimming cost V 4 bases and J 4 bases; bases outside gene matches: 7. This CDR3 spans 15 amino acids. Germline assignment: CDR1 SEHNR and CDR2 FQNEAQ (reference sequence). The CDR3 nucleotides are TGTGCCAGCAGCTCATCAGCGGGAGGGGGGTACGAGCAGTACTTC. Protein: CASSSSAGGGYEQYF.

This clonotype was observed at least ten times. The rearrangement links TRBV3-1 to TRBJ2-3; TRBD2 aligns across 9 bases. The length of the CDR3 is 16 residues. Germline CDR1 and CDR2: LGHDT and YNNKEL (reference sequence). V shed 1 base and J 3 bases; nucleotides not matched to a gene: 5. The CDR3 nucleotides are TGTGCCAGCAGCCAAGTTGCGGGAGGGCCGACAGATACGCAGTATTTT. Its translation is CASSQVAGGPTDTQYF.

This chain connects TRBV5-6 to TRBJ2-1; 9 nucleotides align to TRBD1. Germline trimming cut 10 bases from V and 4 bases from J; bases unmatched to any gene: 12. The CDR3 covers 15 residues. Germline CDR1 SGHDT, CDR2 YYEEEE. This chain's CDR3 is CAGGAGTGIYNEQFF. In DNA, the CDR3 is TGTGCCGGCGGGGCCGGGACAGGGATTTACAATGAGCAGTTCTTC.

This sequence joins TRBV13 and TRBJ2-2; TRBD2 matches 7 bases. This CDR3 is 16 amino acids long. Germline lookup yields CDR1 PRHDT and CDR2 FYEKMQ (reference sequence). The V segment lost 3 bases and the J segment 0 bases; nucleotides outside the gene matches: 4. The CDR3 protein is CASSFGTNANTGELFF. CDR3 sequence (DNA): TGTGCCAGCAGCTTCGGGACTAACGCGAACACCGGGGAGCTGTTTTTT.

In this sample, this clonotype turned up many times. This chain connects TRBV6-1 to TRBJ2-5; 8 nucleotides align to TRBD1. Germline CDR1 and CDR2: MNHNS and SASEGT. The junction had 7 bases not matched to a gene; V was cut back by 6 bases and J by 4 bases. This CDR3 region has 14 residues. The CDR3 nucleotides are TGTGCCAGCAGATCGGGCCAGGGGGCAGAGACCCAGTACTTC. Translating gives CASRSGQGAETQYF.

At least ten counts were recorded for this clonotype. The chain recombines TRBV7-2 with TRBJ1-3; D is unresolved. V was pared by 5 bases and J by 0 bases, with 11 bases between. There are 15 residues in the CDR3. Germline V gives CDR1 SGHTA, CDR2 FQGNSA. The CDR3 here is CASSQVTLSGNTIYF. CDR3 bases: TGTGCCAGCAGCCAAGTGACGCTCTCTGGAAACACCATATATTTT.

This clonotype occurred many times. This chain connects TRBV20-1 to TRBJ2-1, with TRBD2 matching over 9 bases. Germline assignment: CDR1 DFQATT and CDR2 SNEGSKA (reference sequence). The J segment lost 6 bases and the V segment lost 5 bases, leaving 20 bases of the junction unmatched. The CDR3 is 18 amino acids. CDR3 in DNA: TGCAGTGCTCAGAGCGGAGGCGCGGGAGGGCCCAGGGGCAATGAGCAGTTCTTC. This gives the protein CSAQSGGAGGPRGNEQFF.

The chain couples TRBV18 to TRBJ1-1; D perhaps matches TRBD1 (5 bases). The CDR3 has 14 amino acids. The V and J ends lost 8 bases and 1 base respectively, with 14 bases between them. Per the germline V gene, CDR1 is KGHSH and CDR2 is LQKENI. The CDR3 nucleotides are TGTGCCAGCCTTTCCTCACAGGCGAACACTGAAGCTTTCTTT. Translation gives CASLSSQANTEAFF.

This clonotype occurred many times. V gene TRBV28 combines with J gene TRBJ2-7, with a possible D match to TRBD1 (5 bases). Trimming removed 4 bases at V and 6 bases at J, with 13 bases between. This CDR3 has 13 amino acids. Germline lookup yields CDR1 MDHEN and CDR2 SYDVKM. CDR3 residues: CASSSFSGLEQYF. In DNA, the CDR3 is TGTGCCAGCAGTTCCTTTTCAGGGCTCGAGCAGTACTTC.

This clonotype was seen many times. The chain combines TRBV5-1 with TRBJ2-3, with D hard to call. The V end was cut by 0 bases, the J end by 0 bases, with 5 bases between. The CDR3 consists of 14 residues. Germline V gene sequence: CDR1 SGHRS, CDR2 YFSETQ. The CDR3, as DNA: TGCGCCAGCAGCTTGGACGATAGCACAGATACGCAGTATTTT. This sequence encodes CASSLDDSTDTQYF.

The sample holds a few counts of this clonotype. In DNA form, the CDR3 reads TGTGCCAGCAGCGCGGATCTAGCGGGAGGGGTGGCAGATACGCAGTATTTT. Translated, it gives CASSADLAGGVADTQYF. The gene calls are TRBV9 and TRBJ2-3, with 12 positions matching TRBD2. The V gene's germline CDR1 is SGDLS and CDR2 YYNGEE. This CDR3 spans 17 amino acids. V trimming: 3 bases; J trimming: 4 bases; junction bases outside the gene matches: 9. Filled out from reference TRBV9 and TRBJ2-3, the complete variable domain reads DSGVTQTPKHLITATGQRVTLRCSPRSGDLSVYWYQQSLDQGLQFLIQYYNGEERAKGNILERFSAQQFPDLHSELNLSSLELGDSALYFCASSADLAGGVADTQYFGPGTRLTVL.

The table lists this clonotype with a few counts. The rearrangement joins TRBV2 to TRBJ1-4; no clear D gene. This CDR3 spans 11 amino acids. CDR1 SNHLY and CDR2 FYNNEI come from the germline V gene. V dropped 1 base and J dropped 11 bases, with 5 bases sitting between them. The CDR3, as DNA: TGTGCCAGCAGTGAAGAAGTGAAACTGTTTTTT. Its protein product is CASSEEVKLFF.

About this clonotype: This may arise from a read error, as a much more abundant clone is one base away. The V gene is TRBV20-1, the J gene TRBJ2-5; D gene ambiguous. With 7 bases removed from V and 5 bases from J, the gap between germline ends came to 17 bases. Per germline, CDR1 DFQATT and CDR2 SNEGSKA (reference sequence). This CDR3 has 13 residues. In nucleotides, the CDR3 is TGCAGTGTAGAAGGCCGATTCGGGGAGACCCAGTACTTC. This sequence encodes CSVEGRFGETQYF.

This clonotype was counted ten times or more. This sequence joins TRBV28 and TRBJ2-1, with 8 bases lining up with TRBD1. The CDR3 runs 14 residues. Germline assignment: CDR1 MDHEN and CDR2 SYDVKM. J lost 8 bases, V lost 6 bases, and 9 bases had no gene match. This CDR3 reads CASSGTGATDEQFF. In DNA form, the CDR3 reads TGTGCCAGCAGCGGGACAGGTGCTACCGATGAGCAGTTCTTC.

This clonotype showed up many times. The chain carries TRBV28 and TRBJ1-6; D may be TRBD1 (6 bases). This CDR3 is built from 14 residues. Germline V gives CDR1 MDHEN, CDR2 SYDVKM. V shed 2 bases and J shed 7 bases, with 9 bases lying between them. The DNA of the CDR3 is TGTGCCAGCAGTTTAGACAGGACGAATTCACCCCTCCACTTT. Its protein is CASSLDRTNSPLHF.

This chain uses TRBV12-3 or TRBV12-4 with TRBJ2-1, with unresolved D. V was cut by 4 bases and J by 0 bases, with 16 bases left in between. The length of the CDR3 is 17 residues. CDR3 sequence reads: CASSSRLLINSYNEQFF. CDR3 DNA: TGTGCCAGCAGTTCCCGACTCCTTATAAACTCCTACAATGAGCAGTTCTTC.

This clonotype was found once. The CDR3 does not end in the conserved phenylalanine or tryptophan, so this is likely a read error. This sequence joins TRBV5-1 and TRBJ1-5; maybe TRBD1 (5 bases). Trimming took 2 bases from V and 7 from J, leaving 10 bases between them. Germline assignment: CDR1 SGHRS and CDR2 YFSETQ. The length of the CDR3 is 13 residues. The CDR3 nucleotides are TGCGCCAGCAGCTTTAATGGGGACCAGCCCCAGCATTTG. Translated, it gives CASSFNGDQPQHL.

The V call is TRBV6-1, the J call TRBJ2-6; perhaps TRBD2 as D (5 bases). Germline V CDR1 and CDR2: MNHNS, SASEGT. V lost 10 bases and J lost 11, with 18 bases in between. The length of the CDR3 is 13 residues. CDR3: CATNAAGEYVLTF. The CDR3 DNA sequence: TGTGCCACCAACGCGGCCGGGGAGTACGTCCTGACTTTC.

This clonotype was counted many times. The CDR3: CATSDLRGSSYNEQFF. DNA for the CDR3: TGTGCCACCAGTGATCTACGCGGGAGCTCCTACAATGAGCAGTTCTTC. The chain recombines TRBV24-1 with TRBJ2-1; 7 nucleotides match TRBD2. The CDR3 loop spans 16 amino acids. Trimming took 3 bases from V and 0 from J; bases not matched to a gene: 4. Per the germline V gene, CDR1 is KGHDR and CDR2 is SFDVKD.

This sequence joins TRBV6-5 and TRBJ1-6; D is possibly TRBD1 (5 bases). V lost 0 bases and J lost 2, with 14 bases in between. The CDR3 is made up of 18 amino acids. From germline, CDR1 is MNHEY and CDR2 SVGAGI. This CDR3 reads CASSYSQKRQTYNSPLHF. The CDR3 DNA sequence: TGTGCCAGCAGTTACTCGCAAAAGAGACAGACCTATAATTCACCCCTCCACTTT.